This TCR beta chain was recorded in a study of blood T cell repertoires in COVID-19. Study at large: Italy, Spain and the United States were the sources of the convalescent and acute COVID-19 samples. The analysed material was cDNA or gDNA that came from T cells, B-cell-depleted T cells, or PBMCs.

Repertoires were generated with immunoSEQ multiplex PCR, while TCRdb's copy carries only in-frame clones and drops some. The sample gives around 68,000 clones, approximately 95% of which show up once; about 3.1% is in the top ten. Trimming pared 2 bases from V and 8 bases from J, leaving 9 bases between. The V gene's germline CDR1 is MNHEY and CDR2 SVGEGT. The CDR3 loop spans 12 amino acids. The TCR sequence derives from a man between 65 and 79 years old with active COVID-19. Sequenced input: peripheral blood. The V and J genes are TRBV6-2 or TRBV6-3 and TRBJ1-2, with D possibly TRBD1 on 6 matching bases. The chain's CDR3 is CASSYQGSGYTF. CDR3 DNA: TGTGCCAGCAGTTACCAGGGGTCAGGCTACACCTTC.